This note documents a single T cell receptor beta chain sequence. This specimen belongs to a study of blood T cell repertoires in COVID-19. At the level of the study: Whether acute or convalescent, the COVID-19 samples came from the United States, Italy and Spain. Sources were T cells, B-cell-depleted T cells, or PBMCs; the material itself was cDNA or gDNA.

Germline-derived CDR1 and CDR2 are MNHEY and SVGAGI. This CDR3 is 15 amino acids long. J was trimmed by 4 bases and V by 6 bases; bases with no gene match: 6. In the source study's methods: Estimation of nucleated cell counts relied on the amplification of reference gene primers. Sequencing was performed with immunoSEQ multiplex PCR; in TCRdb, only in-frame clones are kept and a portion is missing. V and J calls and clone size follow that table, whereas D and trimming were derived from the DNA. The table records approximately 670,000 clones, 90% of them present only once. The TCR sequence derives from a woman in her late teens or twenties with acute or convalescent COVID-19. Sequencing used peripheral blood. This chain connects TRBV6-5 to TRBJ2-2, with 9 bases identical to TRBD2. The CDR3 loop is CASSRRGGGTGELFF. Here the CDR3 DNA reads TGTGCCAGCAGCAGGCGGGGGGGCGGCACCGGGGAGCTGTTTTTT.